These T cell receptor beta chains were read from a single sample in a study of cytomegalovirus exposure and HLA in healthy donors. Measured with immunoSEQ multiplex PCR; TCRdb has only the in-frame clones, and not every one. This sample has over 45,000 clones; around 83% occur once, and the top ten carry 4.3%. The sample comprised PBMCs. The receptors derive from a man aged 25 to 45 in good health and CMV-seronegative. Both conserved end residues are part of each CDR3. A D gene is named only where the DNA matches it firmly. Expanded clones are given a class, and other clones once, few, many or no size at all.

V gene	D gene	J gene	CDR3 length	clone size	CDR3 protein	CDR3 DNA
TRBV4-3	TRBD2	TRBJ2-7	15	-	CASSQLAGGPYEQYF	TGCGCCAGCAGCCAACTAGCGGGAGGGCCCTACGAGCAGTACTTC
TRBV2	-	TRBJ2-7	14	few	CASSEAYRPYEQYF	TGTGCCAGCAGTGAAGCTTACAGGCCCTACGAGCAGTACTTC
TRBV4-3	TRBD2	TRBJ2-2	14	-	CASSQDTRGGTLFF	TGCGCCAGCAGCCAAGATACTCGCGGGGGTACGCTGTTTTTT
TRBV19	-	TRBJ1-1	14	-	CASSLGSSGTEAFF	TGTGCCAGTAGCCTGGGATCCTCGGGAACTGAAGCTTTCTTT
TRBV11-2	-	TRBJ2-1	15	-	CASSIRGSDPNEQFF	TGTGCCAGCAGCATAAGAGGGAGCGACCCCAATGAGCAGTTCTTC
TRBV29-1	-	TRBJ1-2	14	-	CSVESPTGNYGYTF	TGCAGCGTTGAATCCCCGACTGGCAACTATGGCTACACCTTC
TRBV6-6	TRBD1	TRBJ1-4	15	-	CASSPVDRGNEKLFF	TGTGCCAGCAGTCCCGTGGACAGGGGGAATGAAAAACTGTTTTTT
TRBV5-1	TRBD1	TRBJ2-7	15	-	CASSSGQGGTYEQYF	TGCGCCAGCAGCTCTGGACAGGGCGGGACCTACGAGCAGTACTTC
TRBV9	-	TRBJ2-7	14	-	CASSLDWRQDEQYF	TGTGCCAGCAGCCTCGACTGGCGACAGGACGAGCAGTACTTC
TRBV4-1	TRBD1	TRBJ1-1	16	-	CASSQAGTGGGTEAFF	TGCGCCAGCAGCCAAGCCGGGACAGGGGGAGGCACTGAAGCTTTCTTT
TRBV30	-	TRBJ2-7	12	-	CAWSVQGYEQYF	TGTGCCTGGAGTGTACAGGGTTACGAGCAGTACTTC
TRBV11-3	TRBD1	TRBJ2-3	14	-	CASSYRGVTDTQYF	TGTGCCAGCAGCTACAGGGGGGTCACAGATACGCAGTATTTT
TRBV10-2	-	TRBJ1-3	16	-	CASSELGENSGNTIYF	TGCGCCAGCAGTGAGTTAGGAGAAAACTCTGGAAACACCATATATTTT
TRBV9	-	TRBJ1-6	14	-	CASSVEQGVPPLHF	TGTGCCAGCAGCGTAGAACAGGGAGTGCCACCCCTCCACTTT
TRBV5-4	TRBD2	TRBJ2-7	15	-	CASSRRDSGILEQYF	TGTGCCAGCAGCCGTCGAGATAGCGGGATCTTGGAGCAGTACTTC
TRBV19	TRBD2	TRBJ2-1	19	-	CASSIGGTSGGSSYNEQFF	TGTGCCAGTAGTATAGGGGGAACTAGCGGGGGCAGCTCCTACAATGAGCAGTTCTTC
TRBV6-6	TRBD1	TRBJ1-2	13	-	CASSGQGAEGYTF	TGTGCCAGCTCAGGACAGGGGGCGGAGGGCTACACCTTC
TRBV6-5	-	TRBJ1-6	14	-	CASSLGIRNSPLHF	TGTGCCAGCAGCCTCGGGATTCGTAATTCACCCCTCCACTTT
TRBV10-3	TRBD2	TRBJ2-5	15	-	CAISGGTSGQETQYF	TGTGCCATCAGTGGGGGCACTAGCGGACAAGAGACCCAGTACTTC
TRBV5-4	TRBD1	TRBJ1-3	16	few	CASSTRTGGGGNTIYF	TGTGCCAGCAGCACACGGACAGGGGGCGGTGGAAACACCATATATTTT
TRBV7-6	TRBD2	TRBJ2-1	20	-	CASSLEGLAGGRSSYNEQFF	TGTGCCAGCAGCTTAGAGGGACTAGCGGGAGGCCGGTCATCCTACAATGAGCAGTTCTTC
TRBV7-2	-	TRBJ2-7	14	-	CASSLVASPHEQYF	TGTGCCAGCAGCTTGGTGGCTAGCCCCCACGAGCAGTACTTC
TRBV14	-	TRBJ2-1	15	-	CASSQEWGEWNEQFF	TGTGCCAGCAGCCAAGAGTGGGGGGAGTGGAATGAGCAGTTCTTC
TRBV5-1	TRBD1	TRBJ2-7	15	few	CASSFWTGGSSEQYF	TGCGCCAGCAGCTTTTGGACAGGGGGGAGCTCCGAGCAGTACTTC
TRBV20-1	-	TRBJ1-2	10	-	CSAALYGYTF	TGCAGTGCCGCGCTATATGGCTACACCTTC
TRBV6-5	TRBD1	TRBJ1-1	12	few	CASSSPTGEAFF	TGTGCCAGCAGTTCCCCGACAGGGGAAGCTTTCTTT
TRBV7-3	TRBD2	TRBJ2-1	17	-	CASSLQTSGGAFNEQFF	TGTGCCAGCAGCCTCCAGACTAGCGGGGGGGCCTTCAATGAGCAGTTCTTC
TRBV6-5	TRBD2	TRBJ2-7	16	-	CASSYETSGGAYEQYF	TGTGCCAGCAGTTACGAGACTAGCGGGGGGGCCTACGAGCAGTACTTC
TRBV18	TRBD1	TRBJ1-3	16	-	CASSPSGQGGGNTIYF	TGTGCCAGCTCACCATCGGGACAGGGAGGTGGAAACACCATATATTTT
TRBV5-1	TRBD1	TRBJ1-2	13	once	CASSLDDRGLGTF	TGCGCCAGCAGCTTGGATGACAGGGGACTCGGCACCTTC
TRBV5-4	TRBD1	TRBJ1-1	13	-	CASSFATGPEAFF	TGTGCCAGCAGCTTCGCGACAGGGCCTGAAGCTTTCTTT
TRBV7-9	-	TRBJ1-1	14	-	CASSSLAGPTEAFF	TGTGCCAGCAGTTCCCTCGCGGGCCCCACTGAAGCTTTCTTT
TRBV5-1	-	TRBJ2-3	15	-	CASSSRGTDADTQYF	TGCGCCAGCAGCAGCAGGGGCACGGACGCAGATACGCAGTATTTT
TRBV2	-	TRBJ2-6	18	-	CASSEDRLYSSGANVLTF	TGTGCCAGCAGTGAGGACAGATTATATAGCTCTGGGGCCAACGTCCTGACTTTC
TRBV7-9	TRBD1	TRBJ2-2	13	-	CASPAGGHGELFF	TGTGCCAGCCCCGCAGGGGGTCACGGGGAGCTGTTTTTT
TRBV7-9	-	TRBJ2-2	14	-	CARTGTQNTGELFF	TGTGCCAGAACCGGGACACAGAACACCGGGGAGCTGTTTTTT
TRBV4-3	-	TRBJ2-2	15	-	CASSQATVITGELFF	TGCGCCAGCAGCCAAGCTACCGTGATAACCGGGGAGCTGTTTTTT
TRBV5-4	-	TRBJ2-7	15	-	CASSRLSGGNYEQYF	TGTGCCAGCAGCCGACTAAGCGGAGGGAACTACGAGCAGTACTTC
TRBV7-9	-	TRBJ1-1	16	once	CASSLRGQLMNTEAFF	TGTGCCAGCAGCTTAAGAGGTCAGTTAATGAACACTGAAGCTTTCTTT
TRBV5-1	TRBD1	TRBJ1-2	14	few	CASSLKGAHYGYTF	TGCGCCAGCAGCTTGAAGGGGGCTCATTATGGCTACACCTTC
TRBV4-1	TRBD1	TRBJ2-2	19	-	CASSQVSHTGGPNTGELFF	TGCGCCAGCAGCCAAGTTTCCCACACAGGGGGCCCGAACACCGGGGAGCTGTTTTTT
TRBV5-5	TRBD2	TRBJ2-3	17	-	CASSPSSASGGTDTQYF	TGTGCCAGCAGCCCAAGCTCGGCTAGCGGGGGAACAGATACGCAGTATTTT
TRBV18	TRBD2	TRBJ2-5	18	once	CASSPSLAGGPEQETQYF	TGTGCCAGCTCACCAAGTCTAGCGGGGGGGCCGGAACAAGAGACCCAGTACTTC
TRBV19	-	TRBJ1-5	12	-	CASRRGAQPQHF	TGTGCCTCAAGGCGGGGGGCTCAGCCCCAGCATTTT
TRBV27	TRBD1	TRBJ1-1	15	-	CASSDRDRGGTEAFF	TGTGCCAGCAGTGACCGGGACAGGGGAGGGACTGAAGCTTTCTTT
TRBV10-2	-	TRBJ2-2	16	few	CASSDYRDTNTGELFF	TGCGCCAGCAGTGACTACCGGGACACCAACACCGGGGAGCTGTTTTTT
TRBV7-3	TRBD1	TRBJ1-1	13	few	CASSDRVNTEAFF	TGTGCCAGCAGCGACAGGGTGAACACTGAAGCTTTCTTT
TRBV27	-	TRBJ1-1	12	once	CASSSQGGWAFF	TGTGCCAGCAGTTCACAGGGAGGGTGGGCTTTCTTT
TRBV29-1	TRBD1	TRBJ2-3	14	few	CSVRQGVSTDTQYF	TGCAGCGTTAGACAGGGGGTGAGCACAGATACGCAGTATTTT
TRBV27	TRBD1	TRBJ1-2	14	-	CASSFRQGIYGYTF	TGTGCCAGCAGTTTTAGACAGGGAATCTATGGCTACACCTTC
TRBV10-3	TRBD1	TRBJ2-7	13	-	CAIRDRETYEQYF	TGTGCCATCAGAGACAGGGAGACCTACGAGCAGTACTTC